These 29 T cell receptor beta chains originate from one sample sequenced in a study of shared clonotypes between healthy human individuals. Generated by immunoSEQ multiplex PCR, the TCRdb table keeps only in-frame clones and is missing some. The profile shows about 1 million clones, 75% of them singletons. Specimen: memory CD4+ T cells sorted from blood. Regarding subset: CD45RA-negative fraction. The receptor set was obtained from a man aged 18 to 35 in good health.

The chain has TRBV19 and TRBJ2-1; 9 nucleotides align to TRBD2. With 7 bases clipped from V and 7 bases from J, the junction kept 11 bases outside the gene matches. The CDR3 sequence is 15 residues long. The germline CDR1 and CDR2 sequences are LNHDA and SQIVND (reference sequence). The CDR3 bases are TGTGCCAGTACCCATCTAGCGGGGACGCGGAATGAGCAGTTCTTC. This codes for CASTHLAGTRNEQFF.

The chain joins TRBV5-1 to TRBJ2-3; TRBD2 matches at 8 bases. CDR1 is SGHRS and CDR2 is YFSETQ in the germline V gene. The V gene end was trimmed by 1 base and the J gene end by 2 bases; junction bases not matched to a gene: 6. The CDR3 loop spans 16 amino acids. In nucleotides, the CDR3 is TGCGCCAGCAGCTTGTTCCCAGCGGGGGACACAGATACGCAGTATTTT. Its translation: CASSLFPAGDTDTQYF.

This clone has only a few counts. The rearrangement uses TRBV6-6 and TRBJ2-2, with D possibly matching TRBD1 (5 bases). The CDR3 totals 15 residues. The germline V gene has CDR1 MNHNY and CDR2 SVGAGI (reference sequence). The ends were cut back, 2 bases at V and 1 base at J, with 8 bases in the middle. CDR3 in DNA: TGTGCCAGCAGTTACGGTCAGGGGAACACCGGGGAGCTGTTTTTT. Protein: CASSYGQGNTGELFF.

This clone turned up a few times. Other nucleotide sequences from this sample produce the same CDR3. This chain uses TRBV19 with TRBJ2-2, with TRBD2 matching 9 bases. V shed 4 bases, J shed 2 bases, and the junction held 2 bases outside the gene matches. This CDR3 is built from 15 residues. Looked up from germline, CDR1 is LNHDA and CDR2 is SQIVND (reference sequence). This chain's CDR3 is CASSTSGANTGELFF. The CDR3 bases are TGTGCCAGTAGTACTAGCGGGGCTAACACCGGGGAGCTGTTTTTT.

The sample holds one count of this clone. The chain links TRBV19 to TRBJ1-4, with 8 bases that match TRBD1. The CDR3 loop spans 13 amino acids. J lost 8 bases, V lost 6 bases, and 5 bases had no gene match. From germline, CDR1 is LNHDA and CDR2 SQIVND (reference sequence). CDR3 bases: TGTGCCAGTAGCGGACAGGGTGGAGAAAAACTGTTTTTT. Translation: CASSGQGGEKLFF.

The table lists this clone with a count of one. The genes are TRBV6-4 and TRBJ1-5; the D is unclear. The germline V gene encodes CDR1 MRHNA and CDR2 SNTAGT. The V end lost 7 bases, the J end lost 7 bases, and 17 bases lay between the germline ends. The CDR3 length is 14 residues. The CDR3 bases are TGTGCCAGCATCATTAGGGCAGGAAAACAGCCCCAGCATTTT. Its protein is CASIIRAGKQPQHF.

This clone was recorded once. The chain employs TRBV30 and TRBJ2-3, with 7 bases lining up with TRBD1. Germline V CDR1 and CDR2: GTSNPN, SVGIG (reference sequence). The CDR3 is 13 amino acids. With V trimmed by 4 bases and J by 2 bases, 3 bases remained unmatched. CDR3 nucleotides: TGTGCCTGGACAGGGGGTTACACAGATACGCAGTATTTT. Its protein product is CAWTGGYTDTQYF.

Turning to this clone: One base away lies a much larger clone, so this may be a sequencing read error. The sample contains more than one DNA sequence encoding this CDR3. The chain recombines TRBV9 with TRBJ2-1; 9 nucleotides line up with TRBD2. With 2 bases clipped from V and 3 bases from J, the junction kept 0 bases outside the gene matches. The CDR3 contains 14 residues. Looked up from germline, CDR1 is SGDLS and CDR2 is YYNGEE. The CDR3 sequence: CASSVSGSYNEQFF. The CDR3 DNA follows: TGTGCCAGCAGCGTTAGCGGGAGCTACAATGAGCAGTTCTTC.

The chain couples TRBV2 to TRBJ2-2, with 9 nucleotides matching TRBD2. The trim removed 4 bases at V and 1 base at J, leaving 7 bases unmatched. Per germline, CDR1 SNHLY and CDR2 FYNNEI. The CDR3 sequence is 17 residues long. The CDR3 protein is CASSAQAGGLNTGELFF. DNA for the CDR3: TGTGCCAGCAGTGCTCAAGCGGGAGGCCTGAACACCGGGGAGCTGTTTTTT.

The V call is TRBV27, the J call TRBJ1-1; D gene uncertain. V lost 1 base, J lost 3 bases, and 9 bases lay in between. From germline, CDR1 is MNHEY and CDR2 SMNVEV (reference sequence). The CDR3 covers 14 residues. The CDR3 DNA sequence: TGTGCCAGCAGTTTATATGTGAGTGACACTGAAGCTTTCTTT. It specifies CASSLYVSDTEAFF.

The CDR3 DNA reads as TGTGCCAGCTCACCAAACAGGGCGGGGGCCAACGTCCTGACTTTC. It encodes CASSPNRAGANVLTF. The V gene is TRBV18, the J gene TRBJ2-6; D possibly corresponds to TRBD1 (6 bases). The CDR3 totals 15 residues. Germline CDR1 is KGHSH and CDR2 is LQKENI. Deletions cut 2 bases from V and 4 bases from J, with 9 bases between.

The chain links TRBV5-6 to TRBJ1-1; weak D call: TRBD1 (6 bases). Germline V gives CDR1 SGHDT, CDR2 YYEEEE. Trimming removed 2 bases at V and 4 bases at J, with 21 bases between. The CDR3 has 17 residues. CDR3 sequence (DNA): TGTGCCAGCAGCTTATTCTCGGGGGCAGGGGCGCTCACTGAAGCTTTCTTT. Its translation is CASSLFSGAGALTEAFF.

This sequence joins TRBV5-1 and TRBJ2-2; D not certain. The V end was cut by 2 bases, the J end by 2 bases, with 7 bases between. The CDR3 sequence is 14 residues long. Germline lookup yields CDR1 SGHRS and CDR2 YFSETQ. The CDR3 protein is CASSFRANTGELFF. DNA for the CDR3: TGCGCCAGCAGCTTCCGGGCCAACACCGGGGAGCTGTTTTTT.

The genes are TRBV7-8 and TRBJ2-1, with no clear D. Germline CDR1 reads SGHVS; CDR2 reads FQNEAQ. V lost 1 base, J lost 13 bases, and 11 bases lay in between. The CDR3 extends over 12 amino acids. CDR3 nucleotide sequence: TGTGCCAGCAGCTTAGGGCCGTCCGGACAGTTCTTC. It is translated as CASSLGPSGQFF.

This rearrangement joins TRBV25-1 to TRBJ2-7, with TRBD1 matching 7 bases. This CDR3 has 15 amino acids. The V gene's germline CDR1 is MGHDK and CDR2 SYGVNS. Unmatched junction bases numbered 9, after V lost 5 bases and J lost 2 bases. The DNA for the CDR3 is TGTGCCAGCAGTTCATATCCGACAGGGACCTACGAGCAGTACTTC. Encoded protein: CASSSYPTGTYEQYF.

V is TRBV9 and J is TRBJ2-3; D not certain. The V and J ends lost 4 bases and 2 bases respectively, with 11 bases between them. Germline CDR1 is SGDLS and CDR2 is YYNGEE. CDR3 length: 14 residues. The CDR3 protein is CASSSQPSTDTQYF. CDR3 in DNA: TGTGCCAGCAGCTCACAGCCGTCCACAGATACGCAGTATTTT.

V and J are TRBV7-2 and TRBJ1-2; possible D gene TRBD1, 5 bases. Trimming took 3 bases from V and 3 from J, leaving 17 bases between them. The CDR3 covers 16 residues. Germline V gene lookup returns CDR1 SGHTA and CDR2 FQGNSA. The CDR3: CASSFSGRGGDYGYTF. The CDR3 DNA is TGTGCCAGCAGCTTCTCCGGTCGGGGGGGTGACTATGGCTACACCTTC.

This sequence joins TRBV5-1 and TRBJ2-1; D might be TRBD2 (5 bases). V was pared by 0 bases and J by 1 base, with 8 bases between. The germline CDR1 and CDR2 sequences are SGHRS and YFSETQ. The CDR3 sequence is 15 residues long. The CDR3 loop reads CASSLVGESYNEQFF. DNA of the CDR3: TGCGCCAGCAGCTTGGTTGGGGAGTCCTACAATGAGCAGTTCTTC.

This rearrangement joins TRBV6-5 to TRBJ2-2, with 8 bases matching TRBD2. After removal of 6 bases from V and 4 bases from J, the junction contained 7 bases not matched to a gene. Germline V gene lookup returns CDR1 MNHEY and CDR2 SVGAGI. CDR3 length: 15 residues. The CDR3 here is CASRPGGAVTGELFF. CDR3 in DNA: TGTGCCAGCAGACCGGGGGGGGCGGTCACCGGGGAGCTGTTTTTT.

This clone was counted between two and nine times. This chain links TRBV7-9 with TRBJ1-2; TRBD1 agrees at 7 bases. V was clipped by 4 bases and J by 5 bases; unmatched bases: 4. CDR3 length: 13 amino acids. Per germline, CDR1 SEHNR and CDR2 FQNEAQ (reference sequence). The CDR3 region is CASSYRDSYGYTF. The CDR3, as DNA: TGTGCCAGCAGCTACCGGGACAGTTATGGCTACACCTTC.

V is TRBV10-1 and J is TRBJ2-1; D remains unclear. The CDR3 has 11 amino acids. Germline V gene sequence: CDR1 WNHNN, CDR2 SYGVQD (reference sequence). Trimming shortened V by 3 bases and J by 7 bases, and 4 bases separated the two germline ends. CDR3 residues: CASSDRNEQFF. The CDR3 DNA sequence: TGCGCCAGCAGTGATAGGAATGAGCAGTTCTTC.

The rearrangement joins TRBV2 to TRBJ2-5; D is uncertain. The germline gives CDR1 SNHLY, CDR2 FYNNEI. The length of the CDR3 is 12 residues. The V end was cut by 4 bases, the J end by 5 bases, with 8 bases between. The CDR3 DNA is TGTGCCAGCAGTGTGGCGGTGGAGACCCAGTACTTC. Translation: CASSVAVETQYF.

The J gene is TRBJ1-3, the V gene TRBV6-1; D gene ambiguous. This CDR3 is 17 amino acids long. Germline V gene sequence: CDR1 MNHNS, CDR2 SASEGT. The V and J ends lost 0 bases and 6 bases respectively, with 18 bases between them. The CDR3 nucleotides read TGTGCCAGCAGTGAAGCAGCGATGACCCAAAGGAAAAACACCATATATTTT. This translates into CASSEAAMTQRKNTIYF.

The chain carries TRBV6-5 and TRBJ2-2, with a possible D match to TRBD2 (5 bases). The ends were cut back, 5 bases at V and 4 bases at J, with 11 bases in the middle. There are 14 residues in the CDR3. Germline loops: CDR1 MNHEY, CDR2 SVGAGI. In DNA form, the CDR3 reads TGTGCCAGCAGTCCGGGGTCGAGCACCGGGGAGCTGTTTTTT. Protein sequence: CASSPGSSTGELFF.

Worth noting for this clone: This may stem from a read error, because a much larger clone lies one nucleotide away. The sample carries other DNA sequences with the same CDR3. The chain employs TRBV15 and TRBJ1-5; unclear D gene. V lost 0 bases, J lost 4 bases, and 4 bases lay in between. From germline, CDR1 is LNHNV and CDR2 YYDKDF (reference sequence). The CDR3 extends over 13 amino acids. The CDR3, as DNA: TGTGCCACCAGCAGAGATCCTAATCAGCCCCAGCATTTT. The encoded protein is CATSRDPNQPQHF.

The chain carries TRBV6-5 and TRBJ1-5; perhaps TRBD1 as D (5 bases). Per the germline V gene, CDR1 is MNHEY and CDR2 is SVGAGI. V lost 4 bases and J lost 5, with 12 bases in between. The CDR3 consists of 14 residues. The CDR3 reads CASSSRGGHQPQHF. CDR3 DNA sequence: TGTGCCAGCAGTTCTAGGGGTGGGCATCAGCCCCAGCATTTT.

The chain uses TRBV7-3 and TRBJ1-3, with 8 bases that match TRBD1. V lost 5 bases to trimming and J lost 0 bases; unmatched junction nucleotides: 6. Germline CDR1 and CDR2: SGHTA and FQGTGA. The length of the CDR3 is 16 residues. CDR3 sequence reads: CASSPAGGRSGNTIYF. In DNA form, the CDR3 reads TGTGCCAGCAGCCCCGCAGGGGGCCGCTCTGGAAACACCATATATTTT.

This clone was picked up one time. This rearrangement joins TRBV10-2 to TRBJ2-3, with a possible D match to TRBD2 (7 bases). This CDR3 region has 15 residues. V dropped 0 bases and J dropped 4 bases, with 11 bases sitting between them. Germline CDR1 reads WSHSY; CDR2 reads SAAADI. The CDR3 nucleotides are TGCGCCAGCAGTGAGTCGGGGGGGCGGGCAGATACGCAGTATTTT. Its protein product is CASSESGGRADTQYF.

This chain connects TRBV18 to TRBJ2-5; TRBD1 might be the D (6 bases). Trimming stripped 2 bases from V and 5 bases from J, with 15 bases between. Germline lookup yields CDR1 KGHSH and CDR2 LQKENI. CDR3 size: 15 residues. Here the CDR3 DNA reads TGTGCCAGCTCACCAATCCGGGACACCGCCGAGACCCAGTACTTC. This translates into CASSPIRDTAETQYF.